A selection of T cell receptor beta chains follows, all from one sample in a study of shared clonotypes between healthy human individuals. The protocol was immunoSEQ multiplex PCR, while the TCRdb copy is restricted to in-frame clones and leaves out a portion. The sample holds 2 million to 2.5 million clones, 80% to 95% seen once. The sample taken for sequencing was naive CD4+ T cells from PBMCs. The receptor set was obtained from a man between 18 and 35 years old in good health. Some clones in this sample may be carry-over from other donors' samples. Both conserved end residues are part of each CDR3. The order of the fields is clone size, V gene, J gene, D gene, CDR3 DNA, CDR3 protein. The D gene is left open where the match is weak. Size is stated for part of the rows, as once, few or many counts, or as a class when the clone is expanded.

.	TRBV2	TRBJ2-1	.	TGTGCGCATGGCCTCGAGCAGTTCTTC	CAHGLEQFF
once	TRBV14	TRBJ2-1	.	TGTGCCAGCAGCCAAGTTCGGGGCAGCAATCTTTACAATGAGCAGTTCTTC	CASSQVRGSNLYNEQFF
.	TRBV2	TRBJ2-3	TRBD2	TGTGCCAGCAGAACTACTAGCGGCACAGATACGCAGTATTTT	CASRTTSGTDTQYF
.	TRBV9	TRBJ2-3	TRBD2	TGTGCCAGCAGCGTACTAGCGGGAGGGCCGAATACGCAGTATTTT	CASSVLAGGPNTQYF
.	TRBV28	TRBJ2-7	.	TGTGCCAGCAGCCTTAACACCTACGAGCAGTACTTC	CASSLNTYEQYF
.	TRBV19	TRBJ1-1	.	TGTGCCAGTAGTAGTGGACGGGAGAACACTGAAGCTTTCTTT	CASSSGRENTEAFF
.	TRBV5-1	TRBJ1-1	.	TGCGCCAGCAGCGGAAGGGGCGACGAGAACACTGAAGCTTTCTTT	CASSGRGDENTEAFF
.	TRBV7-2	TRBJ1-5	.	TGTGCCAGCAGCTTAGCTGCTGGGCTTACTCAGCCCCAGCATTTT	CASSLAAGLTQPQHF
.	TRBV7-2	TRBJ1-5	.	TGTGCCAGCAGCCAAAGTGTCGGGGATCAGCCCCAGCATTTT	CASSQSVGDQPQHF
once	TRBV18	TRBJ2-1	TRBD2	TGTGCCAGCTCACCACCGCGGGGGGAGCAGTTCTTC	CASSPPRGEQFF
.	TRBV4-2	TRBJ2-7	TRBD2	TGTGCCAGCAGCCGAAGGGAGGGACTGCTTACCTACGAGCAGTACTTC	CASSRREGLLTYEQYF
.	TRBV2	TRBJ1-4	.	TGTGCCAGCAGTGAACGGGGGTTGTTTTTT	CASSERGLFF
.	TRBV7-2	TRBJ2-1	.	TGTGCCAGCAGCTTAGTTTCGAGTACGCAATACAATGAGCAGTTCTTC	CASSLVSSTQYNEQFF
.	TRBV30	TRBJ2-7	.	TGTGCCTGGAGCGTCCTACCGGGACGGAGCTCCTACGAGCAGTACTTC	CAWSVLPGRSSYEQYF
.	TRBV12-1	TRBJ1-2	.	TGTGCCAGCAGCTTTGCCTGGCAGGGGGATAGATCGGTCTATGGCTACACCTTC	CASSFAWQGDRSVYGYTF
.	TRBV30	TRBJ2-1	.	TGTGCCTGGAGATACTTCAATGAGCAGTTCTTC	CAWRYFNEQFF